Described below is a single TCR beta chain sequence and its context. Its antigen is undetermined. The PCR contained 60 Vbeta and 13 Jbeta primers. Using immunoSEQ multiplex PCR, the repertoire was profiled, and TCRdb retains in-frame clones only, with some absent. The sample gives around 150,000 clones, over 60% of which show up once; 2.5% to 3.5% is in the top ten. V was pared by 2 bases and J by 2 bases, with 19 bases of the junction left unmatched. Germline CDR1 is SGHKS and CDR2 is YYEKEE (reference sequence). The CDR3 totals 19 residues. This specimen belongs to a study of cytomegalovirus exposure and HLA in healthy donors. Whole-study results and caveats: TCR association rates varied by HLA locus in a later analysis, with DRB1 highest and HLA-C lowest. As was reported, the HLA-A and HLA-B alleles of most subjects were accurately predicted from TCR beta sequences. Some V segments, including TRBV6-2 and TRBV6-3, were excluded as indistinguishable. A later analysis appeared to link common viral pathogens to several of the most significant clusters.

This chain connects TRBV5-5 to TRBJ2-7, with 7 bases lining up with TRBD1. The receptor comes from a woman in her twenties or thirties in good health and CMV-seropositive. The sequenced sample consisted of PBMCs. The CDR3 nucleotides are TGTGCCAGCAGCTTAGACAAAAAACTGACAGGGCCTATGGCCTACGAGCAGTACTTC. Translating it yields CASSLDKKLTGPMAYEQYF.